The 23 T cell receptor beta chains below were found in one sample sequenced in a study of blood T cell repertoires in COVID-19. TCRdb's table, derived via immunoSEQ multiplex PCR, lists solely in-frame clones and lacks some. The sample has nearly 100,000 clones, around nine tenths seen once. Sequenced material: peripheral blood. The source of these receptors is a man aged 80 or over with acute or convalescent COVID-19.

The chain joins TRBV29-1 to TRBJ2-2, with 8 bases lining up with TRBD1. The J segment lost 5 bases and the V segment lost 6 bases, leaving 8 bases of the junction unmatched. The length of the CDR3 is 14 residues. Looked up from germline, CDR1 is SQVTM and CDR2 is ANQGSEA. Here the CDR3 DNA reads TGCAGCGTGATGACAGGGGAAAGAACCGGGGAGCTGTTTTTT. Translating it yields CSVMTGERTGELFF.

This CDR3 reads CASSPTAGRGVKDTQYF. The DNA of the CDR3 is TGTGCCAGCAGCCCTACCGCAGGCAGGGGGGTTAAGGATACGCAGTATTTT. V usage is TRBV5-4 and J usage is TRBJ2-3, with D perhaps matching TRBD1 (7 bases). The germline gives CDR1 SGHNT, CDR2 YYREEE (reference sequence). There are 17 residues in the CDR3. The ends were cut back, 4 bases at V and 6 bases at J, with 24 bases in the middle.

This chain uses TRBV5-4 with TRBJ2-7; tentative D call: TRBD2 (5 bases). CDR1 is SGHNT and CDR2 is YYREEE in the germline V gene (reference sequence). V was shortened by 5 bases and J by 7 bases, with 16 bases between the two germline ends. The CDR3 has 13 residues. CDR3 DNA sequence: TGTGCCAGCAGTTCTCCGGGATCCAATGAGCAGTACTTC. It specifies CASSSPGSNEQYF.

The V call is TRBV6-2 or TRBV6-3, the J call TRBJ2-3, with TRBD1 identical over 7 bases. Per the germline V gene, CDR1 is MNHEY and CDR2 is SVGEGT. V lost 6 bases, J lost 7 bases, and 10 bases stayed unmatched. This CDR3 comprises 14 residues. CDR3 protein: CASSPGTVPNTQYF. CDR3 in DNA: TGTGCCAGCAGCCCCGGGACAGTACCTAATACGCAGTATTTT.

This clone has just one count. V is TRBV19 and J is TRBJ2-1, with D possibly TRBD1 on 5 matching bases. The CDR3 has 13 residues. Per germline, CDR1 LNHDA and CDR2 SQIVND (reference sequence). V shed 10 bases and J shed 3 bases, with 13 bases lying between them. Here the CDR3 DNA reads TGTGCCACTCAGGGCATGGGCTACAATGAGCAGTTCTTC. It is translated as CATQGMGYNEQFF.

The chain uses TRBV25-1 and TRBJ2-1; 9 nucleotides line up with TRBD2. CDR3 length equals 15 residues. V was pared by 6 bases and J by 8 bases, with 11 bases of the junction left unmatched. CDR1 and CDR2 from the germline V gene are MGHDK and SYGVNS. The CDR3 protein is CASSRSGGRAHEQFF. CDR3 nucleotides: TGTGCCAGCAGCCGGTCTGGCGGGAGGGCCCATGAGCAGTTCTTC. Combining the CDR3 with reference TRBV25-1 and TRBJ2-1 gives the whole variable domain EADIYQTPRYLVIGTGKKITLECSQTMGHDKMYWYQQDPGMELHLIHYSYGVNSTEKGDLSSESTVSRIRTEHFPLTLESARPSHTSQYLCASSRSGGRAHEQFFGPGTRLTVL.

The chain carries TRBV7-2 and TRBJ2-7; possible D gene TRBD1, 5 bases. Germline V gene data show CDR1 as SGHTA and CDR2 as FQGNSA. The CDR3 length is 14 residues. V lost 3 bases and J lost 2, with 11 bases in between. CDR3 sequence reads: CASSFQTVPYEQYF. CDR3 nucleotides: TGTGCCAGCAGCTTCCAGACAGTTCCCTACGAGCAGTACTTC. The whole variable domain, remainder taken from reference TRBV7-2 and TRBJ2-7, is GAGVSQSPSNKVTEKGKDVELRCDPISGHTALYWYRQSLGQGLEFLIYFQGNSAPDKSGLPSDRFSAERTGGSVSTLTIQRTQQEDSAVYLCASSFQTVPYEQYFGPGTRLTVT.

The chain is built from TRBV15 and TRBJ1-4; 8 bases are a match to TRBD1. Germline V gene data show CDR1 as LNHNV and CDR2 as YYDKDF (reference sequence). The CDR3 runs to 18 residues. V shed 0 bases and J 2 bases; nucleotides not matched to a gene: 8. The CDR3 DNA follows: TGTGCCACCAGCAGAGATGTGGGGGGACAGGCGACTAATGAAAAACTGTTTTTT. This codes for CATSRDVGGQATNEKLFF.

The chain carries TRBV25-1 and TRBJ1-6; 7 positions agree with TRBD1. Germline values: CDR1 MGHDK, CDR2 SYGVNS. J was trimmed by 8 bases and V by 6 bases; bases with no gene match: 10. The CDR3 consists of 15 residues. CDR3 DNA: TGTGCCAGCAGACCTACGGGACAGATGTATTCACCCCTCCACTTT. Residues: CASRPTGQMYSPLHF.

The chain has TRBV7-2 and TRBJ1-5; TRBD1 agrees at 8 bases. V dropped 4 bases and J dropped 7; count of bases not matched to a gene: 6. The CDR3 runs to 14 residues. Looked up from germline, CDR1 is SGHTA and CDR2 is FQGNSA. The CDR3 loop reads CASSWTGREQPQHF. The CDR3 nucleotides are TGTGCCAGCAGCTGGACAGGGCGGGAACAGCCCCAGCATTTT.

This clone was counted once. The chain couples TRBV6-5 to TRBJ2-7; 7 nucleotides agree with TRBD1. The ends lost 5 bases at V and 0 bases at J; junction bases unmatched: 4. There are 14 residues in the CDR3. Germline CDR1 is MNHEY and CDR2 is SVGAGI. CDR3 residues: CASSQDRNSYEQYF. The CDR3 nucleotides are TGTGCCAGCAGTCAGGACAGGAACTCCTACGAGCAGTACTTC.

The chain combines TRBV7-2 with TRBJ2-7; 10 bases are shared with TRBD2. CDR1 is SGHTA and CDR2 is FQGNSA in the germline V gene. Trimming cost V 5 bases and J 5 bases; bases outside gene matches: 9. This CDR3 has 15 residues. CDR3 sequence (DNA): TGTGCCAGCAGCCTCAATGATCTAGCGGGAGACGAGCAGTACTTC. As protein: CASSLNDLAGDEQYF.

The table lists this clone with a count of one. The rearrangement links TRBV23-1 to TRBJ2-7; tentatively, D is TRBD2 (6 bases). TRBV23-1 is an ORF for which the function is uncertain. The CDR3 loop spans 15 amino acids. With 6 bases removed from V and 1 base from J, the gap between germline ends came to 16 bases. CDR3 residues: CASRPGTFRSYEQYF. In DNA form, the CDR3 reads TGCGCCAGCAGGCCAGGGACTTTCCGTTCCTACGAGCAGTACTTC.

The chain joins TRBV27 to TRBJ2-7; 8 bases agree with TRBD1. The V and J ends lost 8 bases and 5 bases, in that order; junction bases with no gene match: 8. The length of the CDR3 is 13 residues. CDR1 and CDR2 from the germline V gene are MNHEY and SMNVEV (reference sequence). Here the CDR3 reads CASSGQGFNEQYF. The CDR3 DNA is TGTGCCAGCTCAGGACAGGGATTCAACGAGCAGTACTTC.

This clone was seen a handful of times. The CDR3 sequence: CASSLGTGHAFF. DNA for the CDR3: TGTGCCAGCAGTTTGGGGACAGGGCACGCTTTCTTT. This chain joins TRBV28 and TRBJ1-1, with 9 bases that match TRBD1. V shed 3 bases, J shed 11 bases, and the junction held 4 bases outside the gene matches. The CDR3 sequence is 12 residues long. Germline-derived CDR1 and CDR2 are MDHEN and SYDVKM.

This chain connects TRBV19 to TRBJ1-4; TRBD1 aligns across 9 bases. The CDR3 runs to 16 residues. Trimming took 4 bases from V and 4 from J; bases not matched to a gene: 7. Germline assignment: CDR1 LNHDA and CDR2 SQIVND (reference sequence). The CDR3 spells CASSTGQGSGNEKLFF. CDR3 bases: TGTGCCAGTAGTACCGGACAGGGGAGTGGTAATGAAAAACTGTTTTTT.

This chain joins TRBV14 and TRBJ2-7, with TRBD1 matching 7 bases. The CDR3 is 17 residues long. The germline CDR1 and CDR2 sequences are SGHDN and FVKESK. J gave up 6 bases and V 0 bases, and 14 bases lay outside the gene matches. The CDR3 loop is CASSQDGTSLAGGEQYF. DNA for the CDR3: TGTGCCAGCAGCCAAGATGGGACGAGCCTAGCAGGGGGCGAGCAGTACTTC.

This clone was recorded only once. The chain combines TRBV19 with TRBJ1-5; 7 bases align to TRBD1. The CDR3 is 17 residues long. Germline V gives CDR1 LNHDA, CDR2 SQIVND (reference sequence). The J segment lost 1 base and the V segment lost 6 bases, leaving 12 bases of the junction unmatched. CDR3 region: CASSHSIDRVSNQPQHF. The CDR3 DNA sequence: TGTGCCAGTAGCCACTCAATAGACAGGGTAAGCAATCAGCCCCAGCATTTT.

CDR3 protein: CASSQLLPGQYYGYTF. The CDR3 DNA is TGTGCCAGCAGCCAACTTCTTCCGGGACAGTACTATGGCTACACCTTC. V is TRBV14 and J is TRBJ1-2, with TRBD1 identical over 7 bases. The germline V gene has CDR1 SGHDN and CDR2 FVKESK. The V gene end was trimmed by 2 bases and the J gene end by 3 bases; junction bases not matched to a gene: 9. The CDR3 is 16 amino acids.

V is TRBV19 and J is TRBJ1-2; D unresolved. Trimming left V 6 bases short and J 8 bases short, with 10 bases between. CDR1 and CDR2 from the germline V gene are LNHDA and SQIVND (reference sequence). The CDR3 sequence is 11 residues long. CDR3 bases: TGTGCCAGTAGAGAGTATTTCGGCTACACCTTC. It is translated as CASREYFGYTF.

The V call is TRBV29-1, the J call TRBJ2-7, with a possible D match to TRBD1 (6 bases). The V gene lost 4 bases and the J gene lost 6 bases, with 16 bases spanning the gap. The CDR3 has 13 amino acids. Germline CDR1 is SQVTM and CDR2 is ANQGSEA. CDR3 amino acids: CSVGLRARGEQYF. The CDR3 nucleotides read TGCAGCGTTGGGCTGAGGGCCAGGGGCGAGCAGTACTTC.

V and J are TRBV19 and TRBJ1-2, with D possibly being TRBD1 (5 bases). The V and J ends lost 3 bases and 8 bases respectively, with 16 bases between them. CDR3 length equals 14 residues. Germline V CDR1 and CDR2: LNHDA, SQIVND (reference sequence). Here the CDR3 reads CASSMPGQGTGYTF. In DNA, the CDR3 is TGTGCCAGTAGTATGCCGGGCCAGGGAACCGGCTACACCTTC.

This clone was observed once. This rearrangement joins TRBV10-3 to TRBJ2-2, with 10 bases that match TRBD1. The CDR3 consists of 14 residues. Germline-derived CDR1 and CDR2 are ENHRY and SYGVKD. Trimming took 7 bases from V and 3 from J; bases not matched to a gene: 2. The CDR3 nucleotides are TGTGCCATCACCGGGACAGGGGACACCGGGGAGCTGTTTTTT. This translates into CAITGTGDTGELFF.